Listed here are 2 T cell receptor beta chains from one sample, sequenced in a study of shared clonotypes between healthy human individuals. Generated by immunoSEQ multiplex PCR, the TCRdb table keeps only in-frame clones and is missing some. The sample has 2 million to 2.5 million clones, approximately 94% seen once. Input material: naive CD4+ T cells sorted from blood. Indicated subset: CD45RA+ positively selected. The source of these receptors is a young man in good health.

The V call is TRBV10-3, the J call TRBJ2-7; 7 nucleotides align to TRBD1. The germline gives CDR1 ENHRY, CDR2 SYGVKD. The CDR3 is 16 residues long. V was pared by 6 bases and J by 0 bases, with 11 bases of the junction left unmatched. The CDR3 loop reads CAISPRQGLSSYEQYF. Here the CDR3 DNA reads TGTGCCATCAGCCCTAGACAGGGCCTTAGCTCCTACGAGCAGTACTTC.

CDR3 nucleotide sequence: TGTGCCAGCAGCTTAGGGGCGCTCCCCGGTGAAGCTTTCTTT. This translates into CASSLGALPGEAFF. V is TRBV11-2 and J is TRBJ1-1; D is unresolved. Trimming cost V 1 base and J 7 bases, with 13 bases left between them. CDR3 length: 14 amino acids. Germline CDR1 is SGHAT and CDR2 is FQNNGV. The full variable domain, its missing parts supplied by reference TRBV11-2 and TRBJ1-1, is EAGVAQSPRYKIIEKRQSVAFWCNPISGHATLYWYQQILGQGPKLLIQFQNNGVVDDSQLPKDRFSAERLKGVDSTLKIQPAKLEDSAVYLCASSLGALPGEAFFGQGTRLTVV.